The rows below give T cell receptor beta chains drawn from one sample of a study of neurological immune-mediated disorders. TCRdb re-called the 5' RACE reads through MiXCR, storing one row per CDR3 protein. The table lists around 28,000 distinct CDR3 sequences, over 2% of them singletons. Material: PBMCs. The receptors were sampled from a woman between 50 and 59 years old with multiple sclerosis. CDR3s include the opening cysteine and the closing phenylalanine or tryptophan. Each record gives: D gene, V gene, CDR3 length, J gene, CDR3 protein. A D gene is named only where the DNA matches it firmly.

D gene: .
V gene: TRBV6-6
CDR3 length: 15
J gene: TRBJ1-5
CDR3 protein: CASSYLTTGNQPQHF

D gene: TRBD1
V gene: TRBV2
CDR3 length: 13
J gene: TRBJ2-3
CDR3 protein: CASRQGSTDTQYF

D gene: .
V gene: TRBV9
CDR3 length: 15
J gene: TRBJ1-1
CDR3 protein: CASSVGPGGNTEAFF

D gene: .
V gene: TRBV6-5
CDR3 length: 14
J gene: TRBJ1-2
CDR3 protein: CASSYGGGDYGYTF

D gene: .
V gene: TRBV7-9
CDR3 length: 16
J gene: TRBJ1-4
CDR3 protein: CASSLYLGSTNEKLFF

D gene: .
V gene: TRBV5-1
CDR3 length: 12
J gene: TRBJ2-5
CDR3 protein: CASSVREGTQYF

D gene: TRBD1
V gene: TRBV11-2
CDR3 length: 13
J gene: TRBJ1-2
CDR3 protein: CASSLGTGYGYTF

D gene: .
V gene: TRBV25-1
CDR3 length: 14
J gene: TRBJ1-2
CDR3 protein: CASSEWAGDSGYTF

D gene: .
V gene: TRBV12-3/TRBV12-4
CDR3 length: 14
J gene: TRBJ1-5
CDR3 protein: CATSSTEGGQPQHF

D gene: .
V gene: TRBV7-2
CDR3 length: 12
J gene: TRBJ2-4
CDR3 protein: CASSRGGGIQYF

D gene: .
V gene: TRBV24-1
CDR3 length: 15
J gene: TRBJ2-3
CDR3 protein: CATSPIQGSGDTQYF

D gene: TRBD2
V gene: TRBV7-2
CDR3 length: 13
J gene: TRBJ2-5
CDR3 protein: CASSPGLAETQYF

D gene: .
V gene: TRBV9
CDR3 length: 14
J gene: TRBJ2-1
CDR3 protein: CASSADPGPNEQFF

D gene: .
V gene: TRBV24-1
CDR3 length: 14
J gene: TRBJ2-1
CDR3 protein: CATSRMEGHNEQFF

D gene: .
V gene: TRBV12-3/TRBV12-4
CDR3 length: 12
J gene: TRBJ1-1
CDR3 protein: CASSRGIGEAFF

D gene: TRBD2
V gene: TRBV5-1
CDR3 length: 15
J gene: TRBJ2-5
CDR3 protein: CASRQAPSGQETQYF

D gene: .
V gene: TRBV9
CDR3 length: 17
J gene: TRBJ2-1
CDR3 protein: CASSARVRSDPYNEQFF

D gene: TRBD2
V gene: TRBV5-1
CDR3 length: 16
J gene: TRBJ2-2
CDR3 protein: CASSLMAGGPGGELFF

D gene: TRBD2
V gene: TRBV20-1
CDR3 length: 15
J gene: TRBJ2-1
CDR3 protein: CSASRGLATYNEQFF

D gene: .
V gene: TRBV5-1
CDR3 length: 15
J gene: TRBJ2-3
CDR3 protein: CASSLRQTSTDTQYF

D gene: TRBD1
V gene: TRBV20-1
CDR3 length: 13
J gene: TRBJ1-5
CDR3 protein: CSAVDRGDQPQHF

D gene: .
V gene: TRBV6-5
CDR3 length: 16
J gene: TRBJ2-3
CDR3 protein: CASSYSGSRSTDTQYF

D gene: TRBD2
V gene: TRBV12-3/TRBV12-4
CDR3 length: 14
J gene: TRBJ2-3
CDR3 protein: CASSKAGGTDTQYF

D gene: .
V gene: TRBV20-1
CDR3 length: 12
J gene: TRBJ2-3
CDR3 protein: CSAQRPGDTQYF

D gene: .
V gene: TRBV27
CDR3 length: 11
J gene: TRBJ1-1
CDR3 protein: CASSFRGETFF

D gene: .
V gene: TRBV20-1
CDR3 length: 14
J gene: TRBJ1-5
CDR3 protein: CSARDGGAGQPQNF

D gene: .
V gene: TRBV3-1
CDR3 length: 13
J gene: TRBJ2-7
CDR3 protein: CASSHGRGYEQYF

D gene: TRBD2
V gene: TRBV20-1
CDR3 length: 14
J gene: TRBJ2-7
CDR3 protein: CSARTGLAGAGQYF

D gene: .
V gene: TRBV12-3/TRBV12-4
CDR3 length: 14
J gene: TRBJ2-3
CDR3 protein: CASSLDLASDTQYF

D gene: .
V gene: TRBV20-1
CDR3 length: 12
J gene: TRBJ2-2
CDR3 protein: CSASVEAGELFF

D gene: .
V gene: TRBV19
CDR3 length: 16
J gene: TRBJ2-2
CDR3 protein: CASSIQGAITSGELFF

D gene: TRBD1
V gene: TRBV10-3
CDR3 length: 15
J gene: TRBJ1-2
CDR3 protein: CAISETPGGSYGYTF

D gene: .
V gene: TRBV18
CDR3 length: 16
J gene: TRBJ1-3
CDR3 protein: CASSPLAPGSGNTIYF

D gene: .
V gene: TRBV6-2/TRBV6-3
CDR3 length: 14
J gene: TRBJ1-2
CDR3 protein: CASSYAGLGYGYTF

D gene: .
V gene: TRBV18
CDR3 length: 14
J gene: TRBJ2-1
CDR3 protein: CASSPGSQYNEQFF

D gene: TRBD1
V gene: TRBV29-1
CDR3 length: 12
J gene: TRBJ2-7
CDR3 protein: CSAGTGNREQYF

D gene: .
V gene: TRBV6-5
CDR3 length: 13
J gene: TRBJ1-5
CDR3 protein: CASSFTGDQPQNF

D gene: TRBD2
V gene: TRBV7-6
CDR3 length: 14
J gene: TRBJ2-7
CDR3 protein: CASSPRGGRNEQYF

D gene: TRBD1
V gene: TRBV18
CDR3 length: 16
J gene: TRBJ1-1
CDR3 protein: CASSTGQGESNTEAFF

D gene: .
V gene: TRBV6-2/TRBV6-3
CDR3 length: 11
J gene: TRBJ2-2
CDR3 protein: CASRNVGELFF

D gene: .
V gene: TRBV5-1
CDR3 length: 15
J gene: TRBJ2-7
CDR3 protein: CASSLTGAPAYEQYF

D gene: TRBD2
V gene: TRBV7-9
CDR3 length: 16
J gene: TRBJ2-1
CDR3 protein: CASSLGGGLADNEQFF

D gene: .
V gene: TRBV2
CDR3 length: 12
J gene: TRBJ1-2
CDR3 protein: CASSTAGYGYTF

D gene: .
V gene: TRBV11-3
CDR3 length: 16
J gene: TRBJ1-1
CDR3 protein: CASSPENKQGNTEAFF

D gene: .
V gene: TRBV5-8
CDR3 length: 12
J gene: TRBJ1-4
CDR3 protein: CASSLPGEKLFF

D gene: .
V gene: TRBV7-9
CDR3 length: 14
J gene: TRBJ2-1
CDR3 protein: CASSFWTLNNEQFF

D gene: TRBD2
V gene: TRBV20-1
CDR3 length: 14
J gene: TRBJ2-3
CDR3 protein: CSARLAGVGDTQYF

D gene: .
V gene: TRBV5-1
CDR3 length: 16
J gene: TRBJ1-5
CDR3 protein: CASSLEAGGNNQPQHF